This T cell receptor beta chain comes out of a study of cytomegalovirus exposure and HLA in healthy donors. A multiplex PCR was run with 60 Vbeta primers and 13 Jbeta primers. Data came from immunoSEQ multiplex PCR; TCRdb stores just in-frame clones and leaves some out. The data contain some 120,000 clones, around 67% of them singletons. Study-wide points: The authors later found TCR association rates varying by HLA locus, with DRB1 most and HLA-C fewest.

In regard to this clone: Its cognate antigen is unknown. Sequence at one end of the junction differs from germline and may be a read error.

In germline, CDR1 is MDHEN, CDR2 SYDVKM. The CDR3 consists of 14 residues. The sample comprised PBMCs. The V call is TRBV28, the J call TRBJ1-3; tentative D call: TRBD1 (6 bases). This receptor was taken from a woman between 35 and 50 years old in good health and CMV-seropositive. CDR3 bases: TGTGCCAGCACCTTAGCAGGGGCAGGAAGCACCATATATTTT. Translating gives CASTLAGAGSTIYF.